One and the same sample provided the 28 T cell receptor beta chains below, sequenced in a study of blood T cell repertoires in COVID-19. Some clones are missing from TCRdb's copy, which holds only in-frame ones; the method was immunoSEQ multiplex PCR. The sample includes 290,000 or so clones, approximately 86% of them seen just once. Material: PBMCs or T cells enriched from blood (not recorded which). The receptors here all came from a woman between 18 and 30 years old who had recovered from COVID-19.

The chain is built from TRBV10-3 and TRBJ1-1; 9 bases are a match to TRBD1. The germline V gene has CDR1 ENHRY and CDR2 SYGVKD. The CDR3 spans 14 residues. V lost 6 bases, J lost 1 base, and 3 bases stayed unmatched. CDR3 protein: CAIRRQGGNTEAFF. CDR3 nucleotides: TGTGCCATCAGGAGACAGGGGGGGAACACTGAAGCTTTCTTT.

The chain joins TRBV5-4 to TRBJ2-7, with D perhaps TRBD1 (5 bases). Germline V gives CDR1 SGHNT, CDR2 YYREEE (reference sequence). This CDR3 is built from 13 residues. Deletions cut 4 bases from V and 5 bases from J, with 13 bases between. CDR3 in DNA: TGTGCCAGCAGCCCAGGGTTCCAGGACGAGCAGTACTTC. Protein sequence: CASSPGFQDEQYF.

V usage is TRBV18 and J usage is TRBJ2-7, with 7 positions matching TRBD1. This CDR3 has 15 amino acids. Trimming took 6 bases from V and 3 from J; bases not matched to a gene: 11. Germline CDR1 KGHSH, CDR2 LQKENI. CDR3 region: CASSGRGQEGYEQYF. The CDR3 DNA sequence: TGTGCCAGCTCCGGTCGCGGACAGGAAGGCTACGAGCAGTACTTC.

This sequence joins TRBV7-9 and TRBJ2-1; weak D call: TRBD1 (5 bases). The germline CDR1 and CDR2 sequences are SEHNR and FQNEAQ (reference sequence). V gave up 4 bases and J gave up 0 bases, with 10 bases separating them. The CDR3 is made up of 15 amino acids. The CDR3, as DNA: TGTGCCAGCAGCTCAAGGGGTTTCTCCTACAATGAGCAGTTCTTC. Protein sequence: CASSSRGFSYNEQFF.

The chain combines TRBV20-1 with TRBJ1-4; weak D call: TRBD1 (6 bases). There are 16 residues in the CDR3. Trimming stripped 3 bases from V and 0 bases from J, with 14 bases between. Germline V lookup: CDR1 DFQATT, CDR2 SNEGSKA (reference sequence). CDR3 amino acids: CSASFLQGPTNEKLFF. DNA for the CDR3: TGCAGTGCTAGTTTTCTACAGGGCCCAACTAATGAAAAACTGTTTTTT.

The chain joins TRBV7-2 to TRBJ1-4, with 10 positions matching TRBD1. Germline V gives CDR1 SGHTA, CDR2 FQGNSA. The CDR3 runs 15 residues. V was clipped by 5 bases and J by 4 bases; unmatched bases: 4. In nucleotides, the CDR3 is TGTGCCAGCAGCCCGGACAGGGGGTTTAATGAAAAACTGTTTTTT. Residues: CASSPDRGFNEKLFF.

The chain is built from TRBV27 and TRBJ1-5, with 7 bases that match TRBD1. Germline assignment: CDR1 MNHEY and CDR2 SMNVEV (reference sequence). The CDR3 sequence is 15 residues long. Losses at the gene ends were 6 bases for V and 5 bases for J; bases not matched to a gene: 10. CDR3 in DNA: TGTGCCAGCAGCCCGCGAGACAGGGAGTATCAGCCCCAGCATTTT. This codes for CASSPRDREYQPQHF.

The rearrangement joins TRBV19 to TRBJ2-1; perhaps TRBD2 as D (5 bases). The germline V gene encodes CDR1 LNHDA and CDR2 SQIVND (reference sequence). This CDR3 comprises 13 residues. Trimming took 6 bases from V and 6 from J, leaving 12 bases between them. The DNA for the CDR3 is TGTGCCAGTAGAAGTGACTATCTCAATGAGCAGTTCTTC. It codes for CASRSDYLNEQFF.

The chain recombines TRBV19 with TRBJ2-3, with a possible D match to TRBD1 (6 bases). Germline V gives CDR1 LNHDA, CDR2 SQIVND (reference sequence). V dropped 8 bases and J dropped 5 bases, with 20 bases sitting between them. The CDR3 consists of 15 residues. The CDR3 loop is CASQGNYVHRDTQYF. The CDR3, as DNA: TGTGCCAGTCAGGGGAACTATGTACACCGAGATACGCAGTATTTT.

This clone was observed a single time. The rearrangement links TRBV5-6 to TRBJ2-4; no clear D. The V gene's germline CDR1 is SGHDT and CDR2 YYEEEE. Trimming cost V 4 bases and J 7 bases, with 6 bases left between them. The CDR3 runs 11 residues. CDR3 protein: CASSRANIQYF. The CDR3 region has the DNA TGTGCCAGCAGCCGTGCGAACATTCAGTACTTC.

The chain couples TRBV11-2 to TRBJ2-7, with 11 bases that match TRBD1. Losses at the gene ends were 5 bases for V and 2 bases for J; bases not matched to a gene: 11. CDR1 is SGHAT, CDR2 FQNNGV, per germline. The CDR3 contains 17 residues. In DNA form, the CDR3 reads TGTGCCAGCAGCCCGACCCGTGGGACAGGGGGACCCTACGAGCAGTACTTC. This codes for CASSPTRGTGGPYEQYF.

The chain is built from TRBV9 and TRBJ2-2; D remains unclear. V shed 0 bases and J shed 4 bases, with 7 bases lying between them. Per the germline V gene, CDR1 is SGDLS and CDR2 is YYNGEE. The CDR3 extends over 14 amino acids. The CDR3 loop is CASSVGRVTGELFF. The CDR3 DNA is TGTGCCAGCAGCGTAGGAAGAGTCACCGGGGAGCTGTTTTTT.

CDR3: CASSPGTSGSDIQYF. CDR3 DNA sequence: TGTGCCAGCAGCCCGGGGACTAGCGGGAGTGACATTCAGTACTTC. The V and J genes are TRBV9 and TRBJ2-4; 14 bases match TRBD2. CDR1 is SGDLS, CDR2 YYNGEE, per germline. This CDR3 contains 15 residues. After removal of 4 bases from V and 8 bases from J, the junction contained 5 bases not matched to a gene.

The gene calls are TRBV19 and TRBJ2-5; 11 bases map to TRBD1. CDR3 length: 16 amino acids. Losses at the gene ends were 4 bases for V and 3 bases for J; bases not matched to a gene: 7. Germline loops: CDR1 LNHDA, CDR2 SQIVND (reference sequence). The CDR3 nucleotides are TGTGCCAGTAGTAAGTCCCCGGGACAGGGGGAAGAGACCCAGTACTTC. Its protein is CASSKSPGQGEETQYF.

The chain uses TRBV27 and TRBJ1-1; D not resolved. CDR3 length: 16 residues. Germline V gives CDR1 MNHEY, CDR2 SMNVEV (reference sequence). Deletions cut 6 bases from V and 1 base from J, with 18 bases between. The CDR3 nucleotides read TGTGCCAGCAGGGTAAGGAGGGCTCTCGGGAACACTGAAGCTTTCTTT. Translating it yields CASRVRRALGNTEAFF.

This chain joins TRBV18 and TRBJ2-3; 11 nucleotides agree with TRBD2. The trim removed 3 bases at V and 0 bases at J, leaving 5 bases unmatched. The length of the CDR3 is 17 residues. The germline gives CDR1 KGHSH, CDR2 LQKENI. The CDR3 here is CASSPRTSGFSTDTQYF. Here the CDR3 DNA reads TGTGCCAGCTCACCTAGGACTAGCGGGTTTAGCACAGATACGCAGTATTTT. Drawing the rest from reference TRBV18 and TRBJ2-3, the complete variable domain is NAGVMQNPRHLVRRRGQEARLRCSPMKGHSHVYWYRQLPEEGLKFMVYLQKENIIDESGMPKERFSAEFPKEGPSILRIQQVVRGDSAAYFCASSPRTSGFSTDTQYFGPGTRLTVL.

This clone was seen only a few times. The rearrangement joins TRBV20-1 to TRBJ2-7; no clear D. Per the germline V gene, CDR1 is DFQATT and CDR2 is SNEGSKA (reference sequence). Trimming cost V 3 bases and J 4 bases, with 7 bases left between them. The CDR3 length is 11 residues. CDR3 coding DNA: TGCAGTGCTAGTGTGAGGTACGAGCAGTACTTC. Translating gives CSASVRYEQYF.

In this sample, this clone turned up a few times. This chain links TRBV6-4 with TRBJ2-3, with 7 bases fitting TRBD1. Germline V lookup: CDR1 MRHNA, CDR2 SNTAGT. Trimming took 2 bases from V and 1 from J; bases not matched to a gene: 0. The CDR3 extends over 14 amino acids. The CDR3 nucleotides read TGTGCCAGCAGTGACGGGACAGGCACAGATACGCAGTATTTT. This gives the protein CASSDGTGTDTQYF.

The table lists this clone with a few counts. The chain employs TRBV30 and TRBJ1-2, with 8 bases matching TRBD1. After removal of 4 bases from V and 7 bases from J, the junction contained 8 bases not matched to a gene. The CDR3 loop spans 13 amino acids. Germline lookup yields CDR1 GTSNPN and CDR2 SVGIG (reference sequence). CDR3 residues: CAWIGRGPSGYTF. The CDR3, as DNA: TGTGCCTGGATTGGCAGGGGGCCAAGTGGCTACACCTTC.

This clone was counted once. V and J are TRBV2 and TRBJ2-4, with 7 bases identical to TRBD2. Germline V gives CDR1 SNHLY, CDR2 FYNNEI. V shed 7 bases, J shed 5 bases, and the junction held 8 bases outside the gene matches. This CDR3 has 14 amino acids. CDR3 loop: CASKGRGDQNIQYF. Written as DNA, the CDR3 is TGTGCCAGCAAAGGCCGGGGGGACCAAAACATTCAGTACTTC. The full variable domain, in which reference TRBV2 and TRBJ2-4 provide the parts outside the CDR3, is EPEVTQTPSHQVTQMGQEVILRCVPISNHLYFYWYRQILGQKVEFLVSFYNNEISEKSEIFDDQFSVERPDGSNFTLKIRSTKLEDSAMYFCASKGRGDQNIQYFGAGTRLSVL.

This sequence joins TRBV7-2 and TRBJ1-3, with a tentative D call TRBD1 (6 bases). This CDR3 spans 14 amino acids. The V gene lost 7 bases and the J gene lost 2 bases, with 12 bases spanning the gap. CDR1 is SGHTA, CDR2 FQGNSA, per germline. The CDR3 nucleotides read TGTGCCAGCACAGACAGGCCTCCTGGAAACACCATATATTTT. As protein: CASTDRPPGNTIYF.

The chain uses TRBV28 and TRBJ2-5, with a tentative D call TRBD2 (6 bases). Germline CDR1 is MDHEN and CDR2 is SYDVKM. V was trimmed by 3 bases and J by 2 bases, leaving 19 bases between them. The length of the CDR3 is 17 residues. CDR3 in amino acids: CASSFSPSEGWQETQYF. CDR3 nucleotide sequence: TGTGCCAGCAGTTTCTCCCCGTCGGAGGGCTGGCAAGAGACCCAGTACTTC.

The V call is TRBV21-1, the J call TRBJ1-5; the DNA was not used to check the table's D call, TRBD1. TRBV21-1 is given as a pseudogene. The CDR3 has 17 residues. The CDR3 nucleotides are TGTGCCAGCAGCAAAGTCGGGACCAGGGGTTGGAGACAGCCCCAGCATTTT. Translated: CASSKVGTRGWRQPQHF.

The sample holds a few counts of this clone. This sequence joins TRBV28 and TRBJ1-5; no firm D call. Germline V gives CDR1 MDHEN, CDR2 SYDVKM. This CDR3 region has 15 residues. Deletions cut 3 bases from V and 3 bases from J, with 12 bases between. CDR3 sequence (DNA): TGTGCCAGCAGTTTTCGGAGCCCTTACAATCAGCCCCAGCATTTT. Residues: CASSFRSPYNQPQHF.

There are many counts of this clone. The chain has TRBV6-4 and TRBJ2-3; 8 bases are a match to TRBD2. The CDR3 runs 15 residues. From germline, CDR1 is MRHNA and CDR2 SNTAGT. With 6 bases clipped from V and 2 bases from J, the junction kept 7 bases outside the gene matches. The CDR3 DNA reads TGTGCCAGCAGCTCCGGGACTAGTGACACAGATACGCAGTATTTT. It translates to CASSSGTSDTDTQYF.

The rearrangement joins TRBV24-1 to TRBJ2-2; 9 bases fit TRBD1. The V gene's germline CDR1 is KGHDR and CDR2 SFDVKD. Germline trimming cut 7 bases from V and 3 bases from J; bases unmatched to any gene: 8. The CDR3 is made up of 16 amino acids. The CDR3 sequence: CATRPGQGADTGELFF. In DNA, the CDR3 is TGTGCCACCAGACCGGGACAGGGAGCGGACACCGGGGAGCTGTTTTTT.

The V gene is TRBV4-1, the J gene TRBJ2-5, with D perhaps TRBD2 (7 bases). CDR3 length: 16 amino acids. Trimming stripped 1 base from V and 5 bases from J, with 17 bases between. The germline V gene encodes CDR1 MGHRA and CDR2 YSYEKL. The CDR3 nucleotides read TGCGCCAGCAGCCAAGCTGGAGGGGGGGCGTATGAGACCCAGTACTTC. This codes for CASSQAGGGAYETQYF.

The rearrangement uses TRBV6-1 and TRBJ2-7; weak D call: TRBD2 (7 bases). V was cut by 1 base and J by 5 bases, with 15 bases left in between. Germline values: CDR1 MNHNS, CDR2 SASEGT. This CDR3 comprises 15 residues. CDR3 bases: TGTGCCAGCAGTGAAGAAGGCGGGGGCTTCGACGAGCAGTACTTC. It is translated as CASSEEGGGFDEQYF.